The 9 T cell receptor beta chains listed next were all sequenced from one sample in a study of regulatory T cells in long-lasting Graves disease. Investigators prepared the TCR beta libraries by applying iRepertoire HTBI primers and Arm-PCR of CDR3 regions. TCRdb processed the multiplex PCR reads anew with MiXCR; each CDR3 protein has one entry. The sample consists of hundreds of thousands of distinct CDR3 sequences, around 12% of them appearing once. The time point is: newly diagnosed GD, antithyroid drugs for less than 3 months. Following extraction of RNA from PBMCs, that RNA was used to make the TCR library. Another study also made use of these data, one on T cells in Graves' hyperthyroidism and ophthalmopathy.

The starting material was peripheral blood mononuclear cells (PBMCs), obtained at new diagnosis, from a patient treated with antithyroid drugs. The source of these receptors is a young woman with Graves disease.

This clonotype has a handful of counts. A read error may explain this, as a much larger clone is one base away. V and J are TRBV2 and TRBJ1-5; possibly TRBD1 for D (5 bases). The CDR3 has 15 residues. Germline assignment: CDR1 SNHLY and CDR2 FYNNEI. The CDR3 DNA reads as TGTGCCAGCAGTGAAAACGGACAAAGCAATCAGCTCCAGCATTTT. This codes for CASSENGQSNQLQHF.

CDR3 protein: CASSDTGTSNQPQHF. CDR3 nucleotide sequence: TGTGCCAGCAGCGACACAGGGACGAGCAATCAGCCCCAGCATTTT. V is TRBV28 and J is TRBJ1-5; perhaps TRBD1 as D (6 bases). CDR1 is MDHEN and CDR2 is SYDVKM in the germline V gene. V was clipped by 6 bases and J by 1 base, with 13 bases between them. CDR3 length: 15 amino acids.

Ten or more counts support this clonotype. The DNA of the CDR3 is TGTGCCAGCAGCTTAGGTATAGGGTCAGGAGGCTACACCTTC. Its translation is CASSLGIGSGGYTF. This chain joins TRBV7-8 and TRBJ1-2, with no clear D. Trimming cost V 1 base and J 8 bases, with 14 bases left between them. The length of the CDR3 is 14 residues. Per the germline V gene, CDR1 is SGHVS and CDR2 is FQNEAQ.

At least ten counts were recorded for this clonotype. This rearrangement joins TRBV7-2 to TRBJ2-2; TRBD2 aligns across 10 bases. After removal of 8 bases from V and 4 bases from J, the junction contained 4 bases not matched to a gene. The CDR3 consists of 14 residues. CDR1 and CDR2 from the germline V gene are SGHTA and FQGNSA. Here the CDR3 reads CASSGLAATGELFF. The CDR3 DNA follows: TGTGCCAGCTCCGGACTAGCGGCCACCGGGGAGCTGTTTTTT.

The sample holds many counts of this clonotype. The DNA is omitted, as the CDR3 cannot be located on it reliably, and the CDR3 follows TCRdb's listing. The V gene is TRBV19, the J gene TRBJ2-5; TRBD2, the table's D call, was not compared with the DNA. The CDR3 spans 16 amino acids, including both terminal residues. Germline assignment: CDR1 LNHDA and CDR2 SQIVND (reference sequence). The CDR3 sequence: CASSKASGSFLETQYF.

Only a few counts were recorded for this clonotype. The V call is TRBV15, the J call TRBJ2-7; TRBD2 matches 11 bases. J was trimmed by 0 bases and V by 2 bases; bases with no gene match: 12. This CDR3 comprises 19 residues. Germline loops: CDR1 LNHNV, CDR2 YYDKDF (reference sequence). CDR3 amino acids: CATSRKHGVAGGGSYEQYF. CDR3 coding DNA: TGTGCCACCAGCAGAAAACACGGGGTAGCGGGAGGGGGCTCCTACGAGCAGTACTTC. Full variable domain (rest looked up from reference TRBV15 and TRBJ2-7): DAMVIQNPRYQVTQFGKPVTLSCSQTLNHNVMYWYQQKSSQAPKLLFHYYDKDFNNEADTPDNFQSRRPNTSFCFLDIRSPGLGDTAMYLCATSRKHGVAGGGSYEQYFGPGTRLTVT.

This clonotype was recorded at least ten times. V is TRBV27 and J is TRBJ2-5; D possibly corresponds to TRBD1 (6 bases). Trimming cost V 6 bases and J 1 base, with 12 bases left between them. From germline, CDR1 is MNHEY and CDR2 SMNVEV (reference sequence). The CDR3 runs to 14 residues. As DNA, the CDR3 is TGTGCCAGCAGCCATGGGACATCCCAAGAGACCCAGTACTTC. Its protein is CASSHGTSQETQYF.

Comment on this clonotype: A much larger clone differs from this one at a single base, so this may be a read error. This rearrangement joins TRBV27 to TRBJ1-5; D might be TRBD1 (5 bases). Trimming removed 6 bases at V and 9 bases at J, with 15 bases between. The CDR3 has 13 amino acids. Germline CDR1 reads MNHEY; CDR2 reads SMNVEV (reference sequence). CDR3 sequence: CASRRAGSGPQHF. CDR3 DNA: TGTGCCAGCAGGAGAGCAGGGTCCGGGCCCCAGCATTTT.

The chain carries TRBV3-1 and TRBJ2-7; D gene uncertain. The CDR3 is made up of 11 amino acids. The V gene lost 2 bases and the J gene lost 7 bases, with 6 bases spanning the gap. Germline assignment: CDR1 LGHDT and CDR2 YNNKEL (reference sequence). The CDR3 here is CASSQSVEQYF. The CDR3 DNA is TGTGCCAGCAGCCAATCGGTGGAGCAGTACTTC.